This TCR beta chain was observed in a study of T-cell reconstitution after alpha-beta-depleted transplantation in children. Regarding this clonotype: What it binds is unknown.

Study conclusions and caveats: Surviving recipient T cells and thymic progenitors accounted for the high day-60 TCRbeta diversity observed in some patients. It was reported that alpha-beta T cells came from several hundred expanded graft clones (about two months after transplant).

Library preparation (for TCRbeta) was performed with unique molecular identifiers. MiXCR, run by TCRdb on the PCR reads, gives a single entry per CDR3 protein. The table shows roughly 220,000 distinct CDR3 sequences, with about 8.4% occurring only once. V was pared by 0 bases and J by 9 bases, with 10 bases between. CDR3 length: 14 amino acids. Germline lookup yields CDR1 SGHNT and CDR2 YYREEE (reference sequence). The receptor was derived from a male patient under 10 years old who had a stem cell transplant for acute myeloid leukemia, so the T cells may come from the graft donor. The genes are TRBV5-4 and TRBJ1-6, with D possibly matching TRBD1 (5 bases). Sequenced material: PBMCs, mostly from graft donor cells, taken 360 days after TCRalphabeta/CD19-depleted stem cell transplant. The CDR3 nucleotides read TGTGCCAGCAGCTTGGGGGGGGGTGGTTCACCCCTCCACTTT. It codes for CASSLGGGGSPLHF.